These 27 T cell receptor beta chains share one sample of origin, sequenced in a study of cytomegalovirus exposure and HLA in healthy donors. The PCR employed 60 Vbeta primers together with 13 Jbeta primers. Method: immunoSEQ multiplex PCR; TCRdb's copy keeps in-frame clones and lacks some. The sample yields under 300,000 clones, 86% seen once. The sequenced material came from PBMCs. These receptor sequences come from a man aged 40-55 years in good health and CMV-seropositive.

The chain uses TRBV6-5 and TRBJ2-7, with D tentatively TRBD2 (6 bases). The V gene lost 0 bases and the J gene lost 4 bases, with 13 bases spanning the gap. CDR1 and CDR2 from the germline V gene are MNHEY and SVGAGI. This CDR3 comprises 15 residues. In DNA, the CDR3 is TGTGCCAGCAGTTACTCTGGAGGGGTATATTACGAGCAGTACTTC. It encodes CASSYSGGVYYEQYF.

This chain uses TRBV28 with TRBJ2-7, with D possibly matching TRBD2 (5 bases). The V end lost 6 bases, the J end lost 9 bases, and 15 bases lay between the germline ends. Germline V gives CDR1 MDHEN, CDR2 SYDVKM. CDR3 length: 12 amino acids. Written as DNA, the CDR3 is TGTGCCAGCAGAGGCGGACTCCGGGGGCAGTACTTC. This encodes CASRGGLRGQYF.

The chain employs TRBV27 and TRBJ2-7; a possible D gene is TRBD1 (6 bases). This CDR3 region has 16 residues. Germline V gene lookup returns CDR1 MNHEY and CDR2 SMNVEV (reference sequence). V lost 1 base and J 1 base, leaving 14 bases between the germline ends. The CDR3 sequence is CASSLFPGAWSYEQYF. For the CDR3, the DNA is TGTGCCAGCAGTTTATTCCCAGGGGCTTGGTCCTACGAGCAGTACTTC.

CDR3 in amino acids: CASSQGQGGRQPQHF. The CDR3 nucleotides read TGTGCCAGCAGCCAGGGACAGGGAGGCCGTCAGCCCCAGCATTTT. This sequence joins TRBV4-2 and TRBJ1-5; TRBD1 aligns across 9 bases. The length of the CDR3 is 15 residues. Trimming took 3 bases from V and 6 from J; bases not matched to a gene: 6. Germline V lookup: CDR1 LGHNA, CDR2 YNFKEQ.

The sample holds a few counts of this clone. The rearrangement uses TRBV18 and TRBJ1-1; D remains unclear. Germline CDR1 reads KGHSH; CDR2 reads LQKENI. The CDR3 has 12 residues. V was clipped by 3 bases and J by 6 bases, with 8 bases between them. As DNA, the CDR3 is TGTGCCAGCTCACCTTTAGACTCTGAAGCTTTCTTT. It codes for CASSPLDSEAFF.

This clone came up a few times. The chain employs TRBV10-3 and TRBJ1-1, with 9 positions matching TRBD1. J was trimmed by 3 bases and V by 6 bases; bases with no gene match: 5. From germline, CDR1 is ENHRY and CDR2 SYGVKD. The CDR3 consists of 14 residues. The CDR3 DNA follows: TGTGCCATCAGGAACAGGGGGCTGGACACTGAAGCTTTCTTT. Its protein is CAIRNRGLDTEAFF.

This clone was picked up one time. V is TRBV5-1 and J is TRBJ1-1, with D maybe TRBD1 (6 bases). Germline V gives CDR1 SGHRS, CDR2 YFSETQ. CDR3 size: 14 residues. V lost 2 bases and J lost 3, with 11 bases in between. The CDR3 is CASSFAGADTEAFF. In DNA form, the CDR3 reads TGCGCCAGCAGCTTTGCAGGGGCTGACACTGAAGCTTTCTTT.

This clone is a singleton in its sample. The V gene is TRBV6-1, the J gene TRBJ1-5; D is unresolved. Germline CDR1 reads MNHNS; CDR2 reads SASEGT. The CDR3 is 16 residues long. Trimming stripped 2 bases from V and 0 bases from J, with 11 bases between. The CDR3: CASSESTAYSNQPQHF. DNA for the CDR3: TGTGCCAGCAGTGAAAGTACAGCATATAGCAATCAGCCCCAGCATTTT.

This clone was recorded once. The chain uses TRBV4-2 and TRBJ2-7; 11 bases agree with TRBD2. The CDR3 consists of 17 residues. Trimming at V came to 1 base and at J to 1 base, leaving 6 bases not matched to a gene. Germline V gives CDR1 LGHNA, CDR2 YNFKEQ. Here the CDR3 reads CASSQGPLAGDSYEQYF. In DNA, the CDR3 is TGTGCCAGCAGCCAAGGCCCACTAGCGGGAGATTCCTACGAGCAGTACTTC.

The V call is TRBV4-1, the J call TRBJ2-7; TRBD1 matches 8 bases. Germline V CDR1 and CDR2: MGHRA, YSYEKL. CDR3 length equals 15 residues. Germline trimming cut 2 bases from V and 7 bases from J; bases unmatched to any gene: 10. The CDR3 sequence: CASSQSQGVIGEQYF. CDR3 bases: TGCGCCAGCAGCCAATCACAGGGGGTCATTGGGGAGCAGTACTTC.

This clone occurred a few times. The chain has TRBV2 and TRBJ1-1, with 8 bases that match TRBD1. The length of the CDR3 is 14 residues. V shed 6 bases, J shed 8 bases, and the junction held 11 bases outside the gene matches. Germline V gives CDR1 SNHLY, CDR2 FYNNEI. CDR3 bases: TGTGCCAGCAGCCCGGGGGGCAGGGGGCAGGAAGCTTTCTTT. Its translation: CASSPGGRGQEAFF.

The chain couples TRBV2 to TRBJ2-6; D not resolved. Trimming pared 4 bases from V and 0 bases from J, leaving 7 bases between. Germline values: CDR1 SNHLY, CDR2 FYNNEI. This CDR3 is 15 amino acids long. DNA of the CDR3: TGTGCCAGCAGTGGCGAGGCCTCTGGGGCCAACGTCCTGACTTTC. This sequence encodes CASSGEASGANVLTF.

The chain is built from TRBV7-9 and TRBJ2-7; weak D call: TRBD2 (6 bases). The V end was cut by 5 bases, the J end by 2 bases, with 13 bases between. Germline-derived CDR1 and CDR2 are SEHNR and FQNEAQ (reference sequence). The CDR3 has 14 residues. The CDR3: CASSPRDFTYEQYF. Written as DNA, the CDR3 is TGTGCCAGCAGCCCTCGGGACTTTACCTACGAGCAGTACTTC.

This clone was recorded once. The J gene is TRBJ1-2, the V gene TRBV19; TRBD1 might be the D (5 bases). V gave up 5 bases and J gave up 2 bases, with 9 bases separating them. The length of the CDR3 is 13 residues. Germline CDR1 and CDR2: LNHDA and SQIVND (reference sequence). The CDR3: CASSVTANYGYTF. CDR3 sequence (DNA): TGTGCCAGTAGTGTGACAGCCAACTATGGCTACACCTTC.

This clone is a singleton in its sample. The genes are TRBV28 and TRBJ2-1, with D perhaps matching TRBD1 (5 bases). The CDR3 has 14 amino acids. The V and J ends lost 9 bases and 6 bases respectively, with 18 bases between them. The V gene's germline CDR1 is MDHEN and CDR2 SYDVKM. The CDR3 bases are TGTGCCAGTACCGACAGCCCCCCTTTCAATGAGCAGTTCTTC. It yields the protein CASTDSPPFNEQFF.

V usage is TRBV7-9 and J usage is TRBJ2-7, with D possibly TRBD2 on 6 matching bases. The germline V gene has CDR1 SEHNR and CDR2 FQNEAQ (reference sequence). This CDR3 region has 15 residues. V gave up 6 bases and J gave up 7 bases, with 22 bases separating them. CDR3 sequence reads: CASSPAEGRFGEQYF. The CDR3 DNA is TGTGCCAGCAGTCCCGCGGAGGGGAGATTCGGGGAGCAGTACTTC.

This clone was observed once. The V gene is TRBV28, the J gene TRBJ2-3, with a weak D call TRBD2 (5 bases). Germline V gives CDR1 MDHEN, CDR2 SYDVKM. The CDR3 runs 15 residues. With 10 bases removed from V and 0 bases from J, the gap between germline ends came to 17 bases. Written as DNA, the CDR3 is TGTGCCACCCAGCCGGGTCGGGGAAGCACAGATACGCAGTATTTT. Translated: CATQPGRGSTDTQYF. The full variable domain, its missing parts supplied by reference TRBV28 and TRBJ2-3, is DVKVTQSSRYLVKRTGEKVFLECVQDMDHENMFWYRQDPGLGLRLIYFSYDVKMKEKGDIPEGYSVSREKKERFSLILESASTNQTSMYLCATQPGRGSTDTQYFGPGTRLTVL.

The chain carries TRBV4-3 and TRBJ2-7; 10 bases match TRBD1. Germline V gene sequence: CDR1 LGHNA, CDR2 YSLEER. Trimming cost V 0 bases and J 2 bases; bases outside gene matches: 13. The CDR3 totals 19 residues. CDR3 nucleotide sequence: TGCGCCAGCAGCCAAGATAGGGACAGGGGCCCCCACGCAGCCTACGAGCAGTACTTC. This translates into CASSQDRDRGPHAAYEQYF.

J is TRBJ2-7 and V is TRBV30; the match to TRBD2 covers 11 bases. Trimming took 2 bases from V and 4 from J; bases not matched to a gene: 7. This CDR3 region has 15 residues. The germline V gene encodes CDR1 GTSNPN and CDR2 SVGIG (reference sequence). The CDR3 sequence: CAWSFGSGRGYEQYF. The CDR3 DNA reads TGTGCCTGGAGTTTTGGTAGCGGGAGGGGATACGAGCAGTACTTC.

The chain carries TRBV10-3 and TRBJ2-2; 10 bases map to TRBD2. This CDR3 has 14 amino acids. Germline trimming cut 6 bases from V and 6 bases from J; bases unmatched to any gene: 4. CDR1 is ENHRY and CDR2 is SYGVKD in the germline V gene. CDR3 sequence reads: CAIRGTSEPGELFF. As DNA, the CDR3 is TGTGCCATCAGGGGGACTAGCGAGCCCGGGGAGCTGTTTTTT.

The chain links TRBV6-5 to TRBJ2-1, with 8 bases identical to TRBD2. V shed 6 bases, J shed 3 bases, and the junction held 7 bases outside the gene matches. CDR3 size: 15 residues. CDR1 is MNHEY, CDR2 SVGAGI, per germline. This CDR3 is CASRPTSGHYNEQFF. CDR3 coding DNA: TGTGCCAGCAGACCTACTAGCGGTCACTACAATGAGCAGTTCTTC.

This clone was recorded once. V and J are TRBV6-5 and TRBJ2-5; 10 nucleotides agree with TRBD2. The V and J ends lost 5 bases and 4 bases, in that order; junction bases with no gene match: 4. Germline V gene sequence: CDR1 MNHEY, CDR2 SVGAGI. The CDR3 is made up of 14 amino acids. CDR3 loop: CASSPLAGAETQYF. The CDR3 DNA sequence: TGTGCCAGCAGTCCCCTAGCGGGAGCAGAGACCCAGTACTTC.

The genes are TRBV4-1 and TRBJ2-5; possible D gene TRBD1, 5 bases. Per germline, CDR1 MGHRA and CDR2 YSYEKL. The CDR3 consists of 13 residues. V gave up 3 bases and J gave up 5 bases, with 10 bases separating them. The CDR3, as DNA: TGCGCCAGCAGCCAGATGCAGGGCGAGACCCAGTACTTC. It yields the protein CASSQMQGETQYF.

The CDR3 is CASSLWGDGGETQYF. CDR3 nucleotide sequence: TGCGCCAGCAGCTTGTGGGGAGACGGGGGAGAGACCCAGTACTTC. This chain joins TRBV5-1 and TRBJ2-5; a possible D gene is TRBD2 (6 bases). The germline gives CDR1 SGHRS, CDR2 YFSETQ. Trimming removed 1 base at V and 4 bases at J, with 14 bases between. CDR3 length: 15 residues.

This chain links TRBV9 with TRBJ2-1, with D unclear. Between the trimmed V and J ends, which lost 1 base and 3 bases, there was a span of 2 bases. This CDR3 has 12 amino acids. CDR1 is SGDLS and CDR2 is YYNGEE in the germline V gene. The CDR3 DNA is TGTGCCAGCAGCGTACTCTACAATGAGCAGTTCTTC. Translation: CASSVLYNEQFF.

The gene calls are TRBV9 and TRBJ2-1, with 7 bases that match TRBD2. The CDR3 is made up of 18 amino acids. The germline gives CDR1 SGDLS, CDR2 YYNGEE. V dropped 1 base and J dropped 2; count of bases not matched to a gene: 12. As DNA, the CDR3 is TGTGCCAGCAGCGTAACCCCCACTACTAGCGCCACCTACAATGAGCAGTTCTTC. It specifies CASSVTPTTSATYNEQFF.

The chain carries TRBV5-1 and TRBJ2-5, with D tentatively TRBD1 (7 bases). CDR1 and CDR2 (germline): SGHRS, YFSETQ. V was cut by 6 bases and J by 7 bases, with 19 bases left in between. The CDR3 is 14 residues long. This CDR3 reads CASTLGGTAGTQYF. CDR3 sequence (DNA): TGCGCCAGCACCTTAGGCGGGACAGCAGGGACCCAGTACTTC.